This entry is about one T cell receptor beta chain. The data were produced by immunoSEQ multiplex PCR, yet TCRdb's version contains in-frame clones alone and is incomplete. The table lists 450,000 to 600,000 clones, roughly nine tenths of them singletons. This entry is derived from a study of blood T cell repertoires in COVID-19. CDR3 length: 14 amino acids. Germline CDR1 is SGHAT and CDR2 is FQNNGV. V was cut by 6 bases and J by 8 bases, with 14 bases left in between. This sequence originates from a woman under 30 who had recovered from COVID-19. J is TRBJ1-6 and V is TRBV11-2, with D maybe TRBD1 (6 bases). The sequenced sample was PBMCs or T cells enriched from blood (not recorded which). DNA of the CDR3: TGTGCCAGCAGTGAACAGGGTTTGTATTCACCCCTCCACTTT. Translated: CASSEQGLYSPLHF. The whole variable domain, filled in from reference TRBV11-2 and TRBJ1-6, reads EAGVAQSPRYKIIEKRQSVAFWCNPISGHATLYWYQQILGQGPKLLIQFQNNGVVDDSQLPKDRFSAERLKGVDSTLKIQPAKLEDSAVYLCASSEQGLYSPLHFGNGTRLTVT.